This T cell receptor beta chain emerged from a study of spatial heterogeneity in lung cancer. Background on the study: Detection consistently yielded more beta chains than alpha chains.

The time point here: sample taken at primary tumor resection. Without sorting, whole RNA was sequenced from tumor, nontumor lung or frozen PBMC. In germline, CDR1 is DFQATT, CDR2 SNEGSKA (reference sequence). Unmatched junction bases numbered 5, after V lost 4 bases and J lost 4 bases. The CDR3 length is 16 residues. TCRdb ran MiXCR on the 5' RACE reads and lists one entry per CDR3 protein. Of about 24,000 distinct CDR3 sequences in the sample, about 3.3% are singletons; the top ten hold about 28%. V gene TRBV20-1 combines with J gene TRBJ2-3, with 16 nucleotides matching TRBD2. The sample consisted of PBMCs, taken at surgery. This sequence originates from a female donor with early-stage non-small cell lung cancer. In nucleotides, the CDR3 is TGCAGTGCTACCGGGACTAGCGGGAGGGCGGCAGATACGCAGTATTTT. Protein sequence: CSATGTSGRAADTQYF.